This entry is about one T cell receptor (beta chain). Extracted RNA was reverse transcribed into cDNA, the sequencing template. The repertoire was sequenced with immunoSEQ multiplex PCR; TCRdb's copy has only in-frame clones and lacks some. The table lists around 69,000 clones, under 75% of them singletons. V lost 4 bases to trimming and J lost 5 bases, with 11 bases between them. The germline gives CDR1 SQVTM, CDR2 ANQGSEA. CDR3 size: 12 residues. The data stem from a study of CD8+ T cells in alopecia areata. The source of this sequence is a human donor with alopecia areata. The chain combines TRBV29-1 with TRBJ1-1; D not resolved. This specimen consisted of CD8+ T cells sorted from blood, obtained at week 0. The CDR3 DNA sequence: TGCAGCGTTGGTTTCGGGGAGACTGAAGCTTTCTTT. It specifies CSVGFGETEAFF.